Each of the 11 T cell receptor beta chains below was sequenced from the same sample in a study of Tregs in tolerant kidney transplant recipients. Clones were sequenced by immunoSEQ multiplex PCR, and TCRdb holds only the in-frame ones, with some missing. This sample carries around 33,000 clones, with 1.5% to 2% going to the ten biggest clones. The nonmyeloablative bone marrow transplants came from related graft donors, with transient mixed chimerism. This material consisted of CD4+ T cells from blood (PBMCs), taken 24 months after the transplant. The source of these receptors is a human patient who received a combined kidney and bone marrow transplant. Some T cells may be provided by the graft donor.

A note on this clone: The read halts 3 residues ahead of the CDR3 end, with the missing end drawn from the germline J gene. V usage is TRBV7-3 and J usage is TRBJ2-2; D gene unclear. Looked up from germline, CDR1 is SGHTA and CDR2 is FQGTGA. This CDR3 is 16 amino acids long. V lost 2 bases, J lost 0 bases, and 10 bases lay in between. The CDR3 spells CASSLEGGSNTGELFF. The CDR3 DNA, read in part, is TGTGCCAGCAGCTTAGAAGGCGGATCGAACACCGGGGAG.

CDR3: CASSLGQVNQPQHF. CDR3 DNA (partial): TGTGCCAGCTCACTTGGACAGGTCAATCAGCCC. The chain carries TRBV18 and TRBJ1-5, with 7 bases lining up with TRBD1. The CDR3 end is not reached by the read, which stops 3 residues before it; the germline J gene fills it in. The CDR3 loop spans 14 amino acids. Germline values: CDR1 KGHSH, CDR2 LQKENI. V lost 4 bases, J lost 3 bases, and 3 bases stayed unmatched.

As for this clone: The CDR3 end falls 3 residues outside the read, so it is completed with the germline J gene. The chain joins TRBV2 to TRBJ1-5; maybe TRBD1 (6 bases). V was clipped by 6 bases and J by 4 bases, with 13 bases between them. The CDR3 is 14 amino acids. Germline V gene data show CDR1 as SNHLY and CDR2 as FYNNEI. The CDR3 bases that were read are TGTGCCAGCAGACCGGGACAAACAAATCAGCCC. It translates to CASRPGQTNQP. The whole CDR3 sequence is CASRPGQTNQPQHF.

In the case of this clone: The sequenced fragment ends 3 residues before the CDR3 boundary, so the rest is inferred from the germline J gene. The gene calls are TRBV5-1 and TRBJ2-7, with 10 nucleotides matching TRBD1. The germline V gene has CDR1 SGHRS and CDR2 YFSETQ. Germline trimming cut 1 base from V and 4 bases from J; bases unmatched to any gene: 5. The CDR3 consists of 15 residues. CDR3 sequence reads: CASSLLGQGVYEQYF. The CDR3 bases that were read are TGCGCCAGCAGCTTGCTAGGACAGGGGGTGTACGAG.

Worth noting for this clone: Sequencing ends 3 residues short of the CDR3 end; the germline J gene provides the rest. V is TRBV20-1 and J is TRBJ2-7; TRBD2 aligns across 11 bases. Germline V gene data show CDR1 as DFQATT and CDR2 as SNEGSKA (reference sequence). V lost 5 bases and J lost 6; bases outside the gene matches: 12. The CDR3 length is 15 residues. CDR3 DNA, as far as it was read: TGCAGTGCTCGATTAGCGGGAGGGCCAGGACTCGAG. Amino acid sequence: CSARLAGGPGLE. The entire CDR3 sequence reads CSARLAGGPGLEQYF.

On this clone itself: The read ends 3 residues before the CDR3 terminus; that terminus is restored from the germline J gene. The chain recombines TRBV5-1 with TRBJ2-2, with D perhaps TRBD2 (6 bases). The germline V and J ends were trimmed by 0 bases and 7 bases, with 13 bases remaining between them. Germline CDR1 and CDR2: SGHRS and YFSETQ. The CDR3 runs 15 residues. CDR3 protein: CASSLAGLRLGELFF. The DNA read from the CDR3 is TGCGCCAGCAGCTTGGCCGGACTACGACTCGGGGAG.

Notes on this clone: The read halts 3 residues ahead of the CDR3 end, with the missing end drawn from the germline J gene. The chain uses TRBV23-1 and TRBJ2-1; D possibly matches TRBD1 or TRBD2 (5 bases each). TRBV23-1 is labeled an ORF, and its function is uncertain. This CDR3 has 21 amino acids. The V gene lost 4 bases and the J gene lost 2 bases, with 30 bases spanning the gap. The DNA read from the CDR3 is TGCGCCAGCAGTCGTCTCACGGGAAGGGGTTTTCGTCAAGATCCCTACAATGAG. Translating it yields CASSRLTGRGFRQDPYNE. The entire CDR3 sequence reads CASSRLTGRGFRQDPYNEQFF.

Of note for this clone: Sequencing ends 3 residues short of the CDR3 end; the germline J gene provides the rest. This chain links TRBV20-1 with TRBJ2-3; D unclear. The CDR3 loop spans 14 amino acids. Trimming cost V 2 bases and J 0 bases, with 9 bases left between them. Germline assignment: CDR1 DFQATT and CDR2 SNEGSKA (reference sequence). This CDR3 reads CSARRASSTDTQYF. CDR3 DNA, as far as it was read: TGCAGTGCTAGAAGGGCCTCTAGCACAGATACG.

For this clone: The CDR3 end is not reached by the read, which stops 3 residues before it; the germline J gene fills it in. The genes are TRBV10-3 and TRBJ2-5; 9 nucleotides line up with TRBD1. Germline trimming cut 4 bases from V and 5 bases from J; bases unmatched to any gene: 11. The CDR3 is 16 residues long. Per germline, CDR1 ENHRY and CDR2 SYGVKD. CDR3 bases read: TGTGCCATCAGTGGTCTACGGGACAGGGCGGGTGAGACC. This sequence encodes CAISGLRDRAGET. The CDR3 reads in full as CAISGLRDRAGETQYF.

Points on this clone: The read terminates 3 residues ahead of where the CDR3 ends, so the germline J gene completes it. This chain uses TRBV6-1 with TRBJ2-2, with TRBD1 identical over 7 bases. The V and J ends lost 3 bases and 5 bases, in that order; junction bases with no gene match: 6. Germline values: CDR1 MNHNS, CDR2 SASEGT. This CDR3 is 15 amino acids long. This CDR3 reads CASSDDRVGTGELFF. The CDR3 DNA, read in part, is TGTGCCAGCAGTGATGACAGGGTGGGGACCGGGGAG.

For this clone: The CDR3 is cut off 3 residues early in the read; its end comes from the germline J gene. The chain has TRBV7-3 and TRBJ1-6; D is ambiguous. V lost 2 bases and J 5 bases, leaving 7 bases between the germline ends. Germline CDR1 is SGHTA and CDR2 is FQGTGA. The CDR3 consists of 14 residues. The part of the CDR3 DNA that was read is TGTGCCAGCAGCTTAGGCGGGGATAATTCACCC. This codes for CASSLGGDNSP. The full CDR3 is CASSLGGDNSPLHF.